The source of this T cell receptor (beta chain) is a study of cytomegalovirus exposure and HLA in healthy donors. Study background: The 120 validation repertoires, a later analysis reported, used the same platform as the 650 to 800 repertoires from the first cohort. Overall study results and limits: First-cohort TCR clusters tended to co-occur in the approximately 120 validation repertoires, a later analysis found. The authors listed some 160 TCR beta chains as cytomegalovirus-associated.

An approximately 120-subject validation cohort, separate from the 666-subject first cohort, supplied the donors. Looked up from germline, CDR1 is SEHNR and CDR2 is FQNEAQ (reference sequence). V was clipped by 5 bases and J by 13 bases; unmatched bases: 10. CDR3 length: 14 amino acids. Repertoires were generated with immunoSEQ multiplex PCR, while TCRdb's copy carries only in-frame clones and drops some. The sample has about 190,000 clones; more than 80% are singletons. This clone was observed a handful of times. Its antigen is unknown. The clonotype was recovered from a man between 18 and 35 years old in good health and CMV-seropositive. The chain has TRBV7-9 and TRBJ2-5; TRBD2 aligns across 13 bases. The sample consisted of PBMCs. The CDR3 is CASSLGTSGTYLYF. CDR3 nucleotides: TGTGCCAGCAGCCTCGGGACTAGCGGGACCTATCTGTACTTC.